This TCR beta chain was obtained from a study of blood T cell repertoires in COVID-19. The table lists this clone with a count of one. V was trimmed by 9 bases and J by 5 bases, leaving 20 bases between them. Germline V CDR1 and CDR2: LNHDA, SQIVND (reference sequence). The CDR3 sequence is 15 residues long. Generated by immunoSEQ multiplex PCR, the TCRdb table keeps only in-frame clones and is missing some. The sample lists under 150,000 clones, roughly nine tenths occurring once. The sequence derives from a man over 45 with active COVID-19. The specimen sequenced was peripheral blood. The J gene is TRBJ1-5, the V gene TRBV19; D perhaps matches TRBD1 (6 bases). As DNA, the CDR3 is TGTGCCAGCCTTCAATCTGACAGGCGAGATCAGCCCCAGCATTTT. Amino acid sequence: CASLQSDRRDQPQHF.